This TCR beta chain was documented in a study of T-cell reconstitution after alpha-beta-depleted transplantation in children. Broader study findings: Recipient T cells and thymic progenitors that survived were the source of the high TCRbeta diversity seen at day 60 in some patients. Newly produced T cells mostly provided counts and TCRbeta diversity after one year, as hyperexpanded clones declined. Reportedly, only several hundred clones from non-depleted graft cells drove alpha-beta T-cell counts at about two months.

A note on this clonotype: The antigen remains unidentified.

Preparation of the TCRbeta library involved a method that used unique molecular identifiers. TCRdb passed the PCR reads through MiXCR, listing each CDR3 protein once. The sample yields about 420,000 distinct CDR3 sequences, 15% to 20% seen once. The material was PBMCs, mostly from graft donor cells, obtained 360 days after TCRalphabeta/CD19-depleted stem cell transplant. This receptor was obtained from a boy in the first two years of life who had a stem cell transplant for Wiskott-Aldrich syndrome, so the T cells may come from the graft donor.

CDR3 amino acids: CASSLWGWGYEQYF. In DNA, the CDR3 is TGTGCCAGCAGCTTATGGGGCTGGGGCTACGAGCAGTACTTC. This chain links TRBV7-9 with TRBJ2-7; the D gene is possibly TRBD1 (5 bases). This CDR3 has 14 residues. Trimming shortened V by 2 bases and J by 3 bases, and 11 bases separated the two germline ends. Germline CDR1 SEHNR, CDR2 FQNEAQ (reference sequence).